Listed here is a single TCR beta chain. Each PCR reaction had synthetic TCR analog templates spiked into it. Sequenced by immunoSEQ multiplex PCR; TCRdb stores in-frame clones only, minus some. The table includes just under 45,000 clones, roughly 91% detected once. The data were taken from a study of PD-L1 blockade in urothelial cancer. All patients handed over anywhere from 1 to 8 samples, pretreatment and on-treatment. Germline-derived CDR1 and CDR2 are MGHRA and YSYEKL. The CDR3 totals 15 residues. With 3 bases clipped from V and 2 bases from J, the junction kept 3 bases outside the gene matches. The rearrangement uses TRBV4-1 and TRBJ2-3, with TRBD2 identical over 9 bases. The receptor was isolated from a woman in her sixties or seventies with urothelial cancer. The source material was PBMCs, sampled around atezolizumab (anti-PD-L1) treatment. The CDR3 region has the DNA TGCGCCAGCAGCCATGCTAGCGGGGCCACAGATACGCAGTATTTT. It is translated as CASSHASGATDTQYF.